This TCR beta chain was documented in a study of beta chain features in type 1 diabetes. General study results and limits: Across all four CD4+ subsets, people with type 1 diabetes showed modestly shorter TCRB CDR3s.

Points on this clone: The antigen remains undetermined.

V dropped 5 bases and J dropped 3 bases, with 11 bases sitting between them. In germline, CDR1 is LNHDA, CDR2 SQIVND (reference sequence). This CDR3 contains 14 residues. The investigators reverse transcribed all of the isolated RNA, so they sequenced expressed TCRB transcripts. Generated by immunoSEQ multiplex PCR, the TCRdb table keeps only in-frame clones and is missing some. The profile shows tens of thousands of clones, 55% to 70% of them singletons. This TCR came from a woman under 40 with type 1 diabetes. Specimen: stem cell memory CD4+ T cells from blood. V usage is TRBV19 and J usage is TRBJ2-1; D possibly corresponds to TRBD2 (6 bases). The CDR3 coding sequence is TGTGCCAGTAGTTTACGGACTATCTACAATGAGCAGTTCTTC. Translation gives CASSLRTIYNEQFF.